This T cell receptor beta chain was obtained from a study of blood T cell repertoires in COVID-19. V was pared by 7 bases and J by 6 bases, with 15 bases between. Germline V gene lookup returns CDR1 SEHNR and CDR2 FQNEAQ (reference sequence). This CDR3 is 13 amino acids long. The data were produced by immunoSEQ multiplex PCR, yet TCRdb's version contains in-frame clones alone and is incomplete. The sample includes about 250,000 clones, around 90% of them seen just once. This receptor was obtained from a man older than 75 with acute or convalescent COVID-19. The V gene is TRBV7-9, the J gene TRBJ1-1; no clear D. The sequencing input was peripheral blood. The CDR3 coding sequence is TGTGCCAGCACCACAATCTGGGCTGCTGAAGCTTTCTTT. The encoded protein is CASTTIWAAEAFF.